A single sample gave rise to the 8 T cell receptor beta chains below, sequenced in a study of blood T cell repertoires in COVID-19. Method: immunoSEQ multiplex PCR; TCRdb's copy keeps in-frame clones and lacks some. The repertoire holds under 350,000 clones, with about 89% as singletons. Sequenced sample: PBMCs or T cells enriched from blood (not recorded which). The receptors derive from a woman aged 18-30 years who had recovered from COVID-19.

This chain connects TRBV28 to TRBJ2-5; D may be TRBD1 (6 bases). CDR1 and CDR2 from the germline V gene are MDHEN and SYDVKM. The CDR3 covers 15 residues. Trimming shortened V by 5 bases and J by 1 base, and 14 bases separated the two germline ends. The CDR3 DNA reads as TGTGCCAGCAGTAAACAACAGGGATTCCAAGAGACCCAGTACTTC. As protein: CASSKQQGFQETQYF.

V and J are TRBV7-8 and TRBJ1-1, with D tentatively TRBD1 (6 bases). This CDR3 contains 12 residues. Germline V gene data show CDR1 as SGHVS and CDR2 as FQNEAQ. V gave up 5 bases and J gave up 5 bases, with 9 bases separating them. The CDR3 DNA follows: TGTGCCAGCAGCCCCAGGGGTACTGAAGCTTTCTTT. It is translated as CASSPRGTEAFF.

The rearrangement links TRBV4-1 to TRBJ2-7; possibly TRBD1 for D (5 bases). There are 16 residues in the CDR3. Per the germline V gene, CDR1 is MGHRA and CDR2 is YSYEKL. With 0 bases removed from V and 1 base from J, the gap between germline ends came to 13 bases. The CDR3 region is CASSQEGMTDSYEQYF. CDR3 nucleotides: TGCGCCAGCAGCCAAGAGGGGATGACAGATTCCTACGAGCAGTACTTC.

The chain has TRBV27 and TRBJ1-6; D is ambiguous. This CDR3 has 16 amino acids. Germline V lookup: CDR1 MNHEY, CDR2 SMNVEV (reference sequence). The V and J ends lost 3 bases and 7 bases respectively, with 16 bases between them. The CDR3, as DNA: TGTGCCAGCAGTTTTAGATCCCAAACGGTGAATTCACCCCTCCACTTT. This translates into CASSFRSQTVNSPLHF.

The V call is TRBV27, the J call TRBJ1-3; TRBD1 is a possible D gene (6 bases). V was shortened by 6 bases and J by 1 base, with 16 bases between the two germline ends. Germline CDR1 and CDR2: MNHEY and SMNVEV (reference sequence). CDR3 length equals 16 residues. The CDR3 loop is CASRATGFVSGNTIYF. Here the CDR3 DNA reads TGTGCCAGCAGAGCAACAGGGTTCGTATCTGGAAACACCATATATTTT.

A single count supports this clone. The chain combines TRBV7-2 with TRBJ2-2; possible D gene TRBD2, 5 bases. Germline V gives CDR1 SGHTA, CDR2 FQGNSA. Trimming left V 2 bases short and J 3 bases short, with 19 bases between. The CDR3 length is 18 residues. The CDR3 loop is CASSLRSSSPSYTGELFF. The DNA of the CDR3 is TGTGCCAGCAGCTTACGGTCGTCCTCGCCTAGCTACACCGGGGAGCTGTTTTTT.

The chain couples TRBV5-1 to TRBJ2-3; TRBD2 agrees at 7 bases. Germline V gene data show CDR1 as SGHRS and CDR2 as YFSETQ. There are 17 residues in the CDR3. With V trimmed by 0 bases and J by 5 bases, 12 bases remained unmatched. CDR3 DNA sequence: TGCGCCAGCAGCTTGGACTATGGAAGCGGGGCTCGAGATACGCAGTATTTT. This codes for CASSLDYGSGARDTQYF. Complete variable domain (other parts from reference TRBV5-1 and TRBJ2-3): KAGVTQTPRYLIKTRGQQVTLSCSPISGHRSVSWYQQTPGQGLQFLFEYFSETQRNKGNFPGRFSGRQFSNSRSEMNVSTLELGDSALYLCASSLDYGSGARDTQYFGPGTRLTVL.

This clone appeared a single time. The V gene is TRBV6-5, the J gene TRBJ2-3; tentative D call: TRBD1 (5 bases). V dropped 6 bases and J dropped 4 bases, with 17 bases sitting between them. The germline CDR1 and CDR2 sequences are MNHEY and SVGAGI. The CDR3 extends over 15 amino acids. The CDR3 DNA reads TGTGCCAGCAGCCGTAACTCAAAGGGGCCAGATACGCAGTATTTT. This codes for CASSRNSKGPDTQYF.